The clone carrying this T cell receptor (beta chain) showed up just a few times. This sample is drawn from a study of response to subunit inactivated influenza vaccine. The germline V gene encodes CDR1 DFQATT and CDR2 SNEGSKA (reference sequence). The CDR3 runs 18 residues. V lost 0 bases to trimming and J lost 3 bases, with 21 bases between them. TCRdb re-analysed the RT-PCR reads in MiXCR, keeping a single row per CDR3 protein. Among roughly 550,000 distinct CDR3 sequences listed, approximately 22% were seen once. A further study also used this sample, focusing on T cells expressing NK-cell markers. That work contributes: The authors made TCR beta cDNA libraries by 5'RACE template switching. This switching added a universal primer site and UMIs. Sequenced donors, eight in total, included seven who were HCMV-seropositive and one who was seronegative. An anti-gamma-delta TCR antibody restricted sorting to alpha-beta TCR T cells in several experiments. These clonotypes additionally ranked first within the CD3+CD56-NKG2C+ fraction of a few donors. HCMV specificity of the expanded NKG2C+ T cell clones stayed unclear.

This chain connects TRBV20-1 to TRBJ1-5, with D perhaps TRBD1 (5 bases). This specimen consisted of CD4+ T cells sorted from PBMCs, obtained 11 to 12 days after vaccination. The TCR comes from a man between 50 and 59 years old who received an inactivated influenza vaccine. Here the CDR3 reads CSARDRDRAFNHNQPQHF. The CDR3 region has the DNA TGCAGTGCTAGAGATCGAGACAGAGCTTTTAATCACAATCAGCCCCAGCATTTT.